This T cell receptor beta chain was retrieved from a study of T cells in Graves' hyperthyroidism and ophthalmopathy. This clonotype was seen many times. The study enrolled patients aged 18 to 65 with newly diagnosed hyperthyroidism of under 2 months' duration. Blood sampling occurred at first hyperthyroidism diagnosis, ahead of any ophthalmopathy symptoms. TCR beta CDR3 region amplification was performed from RNA transcripts. A first-round RT-PCR of the TCR CDR3 used the HTBI primer set. TCRdb re-analysed the multiplex PCR reads in MiXCR, keeping a single row per CDR3 protein. The table has under 750,000 distinct CDR3 sequences, approximately 19% seen once. V lost 5 bases and J lost 5; bases outside the gene matches: 17. From germline, CDR1 is SGHKS and CDR2 YYEKEE (reference sequence). This CDR3 contains 19 residues.

This TCR came from a woman between 45 and 65 years old with Graves' hyperthyroidism that later progressed to Graves' ophthalmopathy. The gene calls are TRBV5-5 and TRBJ2-5, with 14 positions matching TRBD2. The specimen was blood. The CDR3 DNA reads as TGTGCCAGCAGACCGCCGGGGACTAGCGGGGGATCGACGCTCGAGACCCAGTACTTC. Its protein product is CASRPPGTSGGSTLETQYF. Using reference TRBV5-5 and TRBJ2-5 for the parts outside the CDR3, the full variable domain is DAGVTQSPTHLIKTRGQQVTLRCSPISGHKSVSWYQQVLGQGPQFIFQYYEKEERGRGNFPDRFSARQFPNYSSELNVNALLLGDSALYLCASRPPGTSGGSTLETQYFGPGTRLLVL.